This TCR beta chain was sequenced for a study of beta chain features in type 1 diabetes. A few counts support this clone. Isolation of CD4+ naive, central memory, regulatory and stem cell-like memory cells was achieved by sorting via CD45RO/CCR7/CD25/CD127/CD95/CD27. The investigators reverse transcribed all of the isolated RNA, so they sequenced expressed TCRB transcripts. Sequencing was performed with immunoSEQ multiplex PCR; in TCRdb, only in-frame clones are kept and a portion is missing. There are over 700,000 clones in the sample; 17% occur only once, and 0.02% to 0.03% lies in the top ten. The trim removed 5 bases at V and 7 bases at J, leaving 7 bases unmatched. Germline loops: CDR1 SQVTM, CDR2 ANQGSEA. The CDR3 totals 13 residues.

The receptor was isolated from a woman aged 18-29 years in good health. The chain recombines TRBV29-1 with TRBJ1-4; the match to TRBD1 covers 7 bases. Source material: naive CD4+ T cells from blood. This CDR3 is CSVLTGETEKLFF. CDR3 in DNA: TGCAGCGTTTTAACAGGGGAGACTGAAAAACTGTTTTTT.